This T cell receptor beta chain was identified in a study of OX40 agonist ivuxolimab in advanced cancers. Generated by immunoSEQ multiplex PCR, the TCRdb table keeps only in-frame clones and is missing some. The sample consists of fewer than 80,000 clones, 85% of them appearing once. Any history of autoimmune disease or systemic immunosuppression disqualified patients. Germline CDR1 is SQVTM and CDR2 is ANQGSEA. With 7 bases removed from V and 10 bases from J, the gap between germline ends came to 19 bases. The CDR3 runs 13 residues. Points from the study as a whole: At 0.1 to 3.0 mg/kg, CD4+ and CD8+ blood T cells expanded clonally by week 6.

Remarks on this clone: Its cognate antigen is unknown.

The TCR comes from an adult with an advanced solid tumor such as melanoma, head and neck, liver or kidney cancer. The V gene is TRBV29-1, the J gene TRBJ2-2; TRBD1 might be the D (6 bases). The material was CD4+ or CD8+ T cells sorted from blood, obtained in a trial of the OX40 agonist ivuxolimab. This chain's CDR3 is CSAEGRGSMELFF. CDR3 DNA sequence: TGCAGCGCCGAGGGAAGGGGGTCGATGGAGCTGTTTTTT.